Here is one T cell receptor (beta chain) with its context. This entry is derived from a study of cytomegalovirus exposure and HLA in healthy donors. In the PCR, 60 Vbeta and 13 Jbeta primers were used. Measured with immunoSEQ multiplex PCR; TCRdb has only the in-frame clones, and not every one. Altogether around 61,000 clones are present, 89% being singletons, with the ten largest covering about 1.6%. The length of the CDR3 is 14 residues. Trimming took 2 bases from V and 5 from J, leaving 12 bases between them. Germline assignment: CDR1 MNHEY and CDR2 SVGAGI. This TCR was sampled from a man aged 25 to 40 in good health and CMV-seropositive. Sequencing was done on a sample of PBMCs. The chain joins TRBV6-5 to TRBJ1-1, with TRBD1 as a possible D gene (5 bases). The CDR3 region is CASSYEAGGTEAFF. The DNA of the CDR3 is TGTGCCAGCAGTTACGAGGCGGGGGGAACTGAAGCTTTCTTT.